A single sample is the source of the 22 T cell receptor beta chains below, sequenced in a study of T-cell memory formation after mild COVID-19. One entry per CDR3 protein results from TCRdb running MiXCR on the 5' RACE reads. The sample has under 600,000 distinct CDR3 sequences, roughly 22% seen once. The material sequenced was PBMCs or a T cell subset sorted from them (not recorded which). These receptor sequences come from an adult woman who had mild COVID-19 (a few samples of this study predate the infection). Cell type and time point are not known.

This clonotype appeared a few times. The rearrangement links TRBV12-3 or TRBV12-4 to TRBJ2-7; D perhaps matches TRBD1 (6 bases). This CDR3 has 17 amino acids. V was trimmed by 5 bases and J by 5 bases, leaving 25 bases between them. The CDR3 sequence: CASSTMTGHGVGHEQYF. In DNA form, the CDR3 reads TGTGCCAGCAGTACGATGACGGGACACGGGGTGGGGCACGAGCAGTACTTC.

V and J are TRBV24-1 and TRBJ1-4; D is undetermined. The germline V gene encodes CDR1 KGHDR and CDR2 SFDVKD. The CDR3 contains 13 residues. Trimming took off 4 bases at V and 8 bases at J, with 10 bases between the two ends. CDR3 loop: CATSDPGGEKLFF. The CDR3, as DNA: TGTGCCACCAGTGACCCCGGAGGCGAAAAACTGTTTTTT.

The gene calls are TRBV7-2 and TRBJ1-4; D not resolved. V shed 5 bases and J shed 8 bases, with 18 bases lying between them. The CDR3 totals 15 residues. Germline V gene data show CDR1 as SGHTA and CDR2 as FQGNSA. CDR3 in amino acids: CASSLLGGISEKLFF. CDR3 sequence (DNA): TGTGCCAGCAGCCTGCTGGGAGGCATCTCCGAAAAACTGTTTTTT.

This clonotype showed up just a few times. The V and J genes are TRBV6-5 and TRBJ2-1; 12 bases fit TRBD2. Germline CDR1 MNHEY, CDR2 SVGAGI. The CDR3 is 19 residues long. The ends lost 0 bases at V and 0 bases at J; junction bases unmatched: 6. The CDR3 DNA is TGTGCCAGCAGTTACTCGTGGCTAGCGGGAGGGAGCTCCTACAATGAGCAGTTCTTC. This codes for CASSYSWLAGGSSYNEQFF.

This clonotype has a handful of counts. This chain connects TRBV3-1 to TRBJ2-1, with 7 bases matching TRBD1. Unmatched junction bases numbered 8, after V lost 1 base and J lost 2 bases. The CDR3 has 17 amino acids. CDR1 is LGHDT and CDR2 is YNNKEL in the germline V gene (reference sequence). The CDR3 sequence: CASSQAMTGYPYNEQFF. The CDR3, as DNA: TGTGCCAGCAGCCAAGCAATGACAGGGTACCCCTACAATGAGCAGTTCTTC.

This clonotype was observed a few times. This rearrangement joins TRBV18 to TRBJ1-2; D uncertain. Germline V CDR1 and CDR2: KGHSH, LQKENI. The CDR3 is 12 residues long. V was shortened by 3 bases and J by 4 bases, with 6 bases between the two germline ends. CDR3 loop: CASSPEIYGYTF. The CDR3 DNA reads TGTGCCAGCTCACCGGAGATCTATGGCTACACCTTC.

V and J are TRBV19 and TRBJ2-3; 8 positions match TRBD1. Germline assignment: CDR1 LNHDA and CDR2 SQIVND (reference sequence). The CDR3 is made up of 15 amino acids. J lost 0 bases, V lost 7 bases, and 6 bases had no gene match. In DNA form, the CDR3 reads TGTGCCAGTAACCTGGGACAGGTGAGCACAGATACGCAGTATTTT. Protein sequence: CASNLGQVSTDTQYF.

This chain connects TRBV9 to TRBJ2-3, with a possible D match to TRBD1 (6 bases). CDR3 length: 14 residues. V was pared by 0 bases and J by 5 bases, with 10 bases between. Germline values: CDR1 SGDLS, CDR2 YYNGEE. The CDR3 sequence is CASSVGVGGDTQYF. The CDR3 DNA sequence: TGTGCCAGCAGCGTAGGGGTAGGGGGAGATACGCAGTATTTT.

The J gene is TRBJ2-1, the V gene TRBV20-1; D not resolved. Germline V gives CDR1 DFQATT, CDR2 SNEGSKA (reference sequence). The V and J ends lost 1 base and 5 bases respectively, with 9 bases between them. The CDR3 has 13 amino acids. CDR3 DNA: TGCAGTGCTAGAGGGAGCTTCGACAATGAGCAGTTCTTC. Amino acid sequence: CSARGSFDNEQFF.

This clonotype was seen more than once but under ten times. The chain links TRBV6-5 to TRBJ2-7; a weak D match, TRBD1 (5 bases). Germline V gives CDR1 MNHEY, CDR2 SVGAGI. Trimming took off 0 bases at V and 7 bases at J, with 22 bases between the two ends. The CDR3 has 17 residues. Written as DNA, the CDR3 is TGTGCCAGCAGTTACTCGAGACCCCAGGGTGGTAAGGGGGAGCAGTACTTC. Amino acid sequence: CASSYSRPQGGKGEQYF.

This chain uses TRBV6-2 or TRBV6-3 with TRBJ1-5, with 7 bases fitting TRBD1. Losses at the gene ends were 5 bases for V and 3 bases for J; bases not matched to a gene: 7. This CDR3 contains 15 residues. The germline V gene has CDR1 MNHEY and CDR2 SVGEGT. The CDR3 reads CASSTGQRTNQPQHF. CDR3 DNA sequence: TGTGCCAGCAGTACGGGACAGCGTACCAATCAGCCCCAGCATTTT.

The V call is TRBV23-1, the J call TRBJ1-1, with unresolved D. TRBV23-1 is reported as an ORF; its role is uncertain. V was trimmed by 6 bases and J by 1 base, leaving 3 bases between them. The CDR3 length is 11 residues. CDR3 region: CASRPNTEAFF. The CDR3 DNA is TGCGCCAGCAGGCCGAACACTGAAGCTTTCTTT.

This clonotype was seen at least ten times. CDR3 sequence: CASSFLAGASTDTQYF. CDR3 nucleotide sequence: TGTGCCAGCAGTTTTTTAGCAGGGGCTAGCACAGATACGCAGTATTTT. The rearrangement uses TRBV27 and TRBJ2-3, with D possibly TRBD1 on 6 matching bases. This CDR3 has 16 amino acids. V was shortened by 3 bases and J by 0 bases, with 13 bases between the two germline ends. Germline V CDR1 and CDR2: MNHEY, SMNVEV (reference sequence).

This rearrangement joins TRBV4-1 to TRBJ2-4; possible D gene TRBD1, 6 bases. Germline CDR1 is MGHRA and CDR2 is YSYEKL. The CDR3 sequence is 18 residues long. V was cut by 0 bases and J by 4 bases, with 19 bases left in between. CDR3 DNA sequence: TGCGCCAGCAGCCAAGACCGGGACAAGAGACTCGGTAAAAACATTCAGTACTTC. It is translated as CASSQDRDKRLGKNIQYF.

The chain links TRBV4-1 to TRBJ2-2; D may be TRBD1 (5 bases). The CDR3 runs to 17 residues. CDR1 MGHRA and CDR2 YSYEKL come from the germline V gene. Trimming took off 1 base at V and 9 bases at J, with 21 bases between the two ends. The CDR3 DNA is TGCGCCAGCAGCCAAGGAACAGGCAGTCAAGTTGGTTGGGAGCTGTTTTTT. Encoded protein: CASSQGTGSQVGWELFF.

The chain joins TRBV19 to TRBJ1-1; D remains ambiguous. The germline gives CDR1 LNHDA, CDR2 SQIVND (reference sequence). The CDR3 runs to 14 residues. V lost 1 base and J 6 bases, leaving 12 bases between the germline ends. DNA of the CDR3: TGTGCCAGTAGTATAGCCCCTGCACGCGCTGAAGCTTTCTTT. Protein product: CASSIAPARAEAFF.

The chain is built from TRBV28 and TRBJ2-7, with TRBD2 matching over 12 bases. V shed 6 bases, J shed 0 bases, and the junction held 6 bases outside the gene matches. CDR3 length equals 16 residues. Looked up from germline, CDR1 is MDHEN and CDR2 is SYDVKM. The CDR3 is CASSHRTSGISYEQYF. Written as DNA, the CDR3 is TGTGCCAGCAGCCACCGGACTAGCGGGATCTCCTACGAGCAGTACTTC.

This clonotype was picked up a small number of times. This chain joins TRBV15 and TRBJ1-4; D may be TRBD1 (5 bases). Between the trimmed V and J ends, which lost 3 bases and 8 bases, there was a span of 16 bases. Germline CDR1 LNHNV, CDR2 YYDKDF (reference sequence). This CDR3 comprises 15 residues. The CDR3: CATSRTGGVGEKLFF. The CDR3, as DNA: TGTGCCACCAGCAGGACGGGGGGAGTCGGAGAAAAACTGTTTTTT.

This clonotype showed up just a few times. The V call is TRBV7-2, the J call TRBJ2-5; TRBD2 matches at 11 bases. The CDR3 is 17 residues long. Trimming took 2 bases from V and 3 from J; bases not matched to a gene: 8. Germline V gene data show CDR1 as SGHTA and CDR2 as FQGNSA. The CDR3 DNA reads as TGTGCCAGCAGCTTAATCAGACTAGCGGGAACCAAAGAGACCCAGTACTTC. This sequence encodes CASSLIRLAGTKETQYF. Combining the CDR3 with reference TRBV7-2 and TRBJ2-5 gives the whole variable domain GAGVSQSPSNKVTEKGKDVELRCDPISGHTALYWYRQSLGQGLEFLIYFQGNSAPDKSGLPSDRFSAERTGGSVSTLTIQRTQQEDSAVYLCASSLIRLAGTKETQYFGPGTRLLVL.

The chain combines TRBV29-1 with TRBJ2-3, with D unresolved. CDR1 is SQVTM and CDR2 is ANQGSEA in the germline V gene. V was trimmed by 2 bases and J by 4 bases, leaving 7 bases between them. The CDR3 length is 12 residues. Here the CDR3 reads CSVEISSDTQYF. The CDR3 nucleotides are TGCAGCGTTGAAATCAGCTCAGATACGCAGTATTTT.

CDR3 bases: TGCGCCAGCAGCTTGGGGACGGAGGGTGAAAAACTGTTTTTT. Translating gives CASSLGTEGEKLFF. The chain couples TRBV5-1 to TRBJ1-4, with no clear D. Looked up from germline, CDR1 is SGHRS and CDR2 is YFSETQ. There are 14 residues in the CDR3. The V end lost 0 bases, the J end lost 7 bases, and 10 bases lay between the germline ends.

This clonotype was seen ten or more times. The chain uses TRBV12-3 or TRBV12-4 and TRBJ1-4; D is perhaps TRBD1 (5 bases). The CDR3 length is 13 residues. Deletions cut 6 bases from V and 8 bases from J, with 13 bases between. Here the CDR3 DNA reads TGTGCCAGCAGGGACACGGTAGGGGAAAAACTGTTTTTT. Encoded protein: CASRDTVGEKLFF.